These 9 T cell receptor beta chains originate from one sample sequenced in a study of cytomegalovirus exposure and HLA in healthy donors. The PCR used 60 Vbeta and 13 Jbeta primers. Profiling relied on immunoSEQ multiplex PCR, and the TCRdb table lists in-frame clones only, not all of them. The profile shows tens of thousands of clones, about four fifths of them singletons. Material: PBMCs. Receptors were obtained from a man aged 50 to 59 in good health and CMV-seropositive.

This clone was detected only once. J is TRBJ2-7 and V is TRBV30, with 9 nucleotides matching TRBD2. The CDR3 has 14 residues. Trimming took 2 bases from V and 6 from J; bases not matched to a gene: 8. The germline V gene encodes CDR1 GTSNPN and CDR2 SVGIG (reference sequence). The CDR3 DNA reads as TGTGCCTGGAGTATCGCTGCGGGGGGGGTCGAGCAGTACTTC. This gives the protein CAWSIAAGGVEQYF.

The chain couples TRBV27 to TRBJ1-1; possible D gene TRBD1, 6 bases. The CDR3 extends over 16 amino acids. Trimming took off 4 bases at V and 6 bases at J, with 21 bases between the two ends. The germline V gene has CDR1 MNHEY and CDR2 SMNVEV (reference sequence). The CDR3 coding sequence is TGTGCCAGCAGTTCCTCCCTCCGAAATCAGGGGTCTGAAGCTTTCTTT. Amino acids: CASSSSLRNQGSEAFF.

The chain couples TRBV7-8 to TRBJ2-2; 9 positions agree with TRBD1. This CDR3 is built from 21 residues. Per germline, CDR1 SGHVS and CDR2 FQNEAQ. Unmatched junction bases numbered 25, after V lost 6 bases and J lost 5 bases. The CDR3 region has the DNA TGTGCCAGCAGACCGTCTGAACCACTACAGGGGGCGGACCTTTATACCGGGGAGCTGTTTTTT. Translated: CASRPSEPLQGADLYTGELFF.

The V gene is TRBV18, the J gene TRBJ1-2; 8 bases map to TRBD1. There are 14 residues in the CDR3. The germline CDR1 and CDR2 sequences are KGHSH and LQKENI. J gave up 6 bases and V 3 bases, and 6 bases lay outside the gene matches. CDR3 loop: CASSPSGQAHGYTF. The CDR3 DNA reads TGTGCCAGCTCACCCTCGGGACAGGCTCATGGCTACACCTTC.

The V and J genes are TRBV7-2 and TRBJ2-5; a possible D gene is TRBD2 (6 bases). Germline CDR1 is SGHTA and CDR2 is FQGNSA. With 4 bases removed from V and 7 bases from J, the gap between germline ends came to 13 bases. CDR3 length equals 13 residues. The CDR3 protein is CASSSDGGGTQYF. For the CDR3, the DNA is TGTGCCAGCAGCTCGGACGGGGGAGGGACCCAGTACTTC.

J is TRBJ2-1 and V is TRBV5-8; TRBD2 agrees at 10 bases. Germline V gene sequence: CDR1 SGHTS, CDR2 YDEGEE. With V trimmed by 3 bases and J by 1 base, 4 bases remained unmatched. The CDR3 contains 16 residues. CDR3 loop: CASSSGLAASYNEQFF. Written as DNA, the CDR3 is TGTGCCAGCAGCTCAGGACTAGCGGCATCCTACAATGAGCAGTTCTTC.

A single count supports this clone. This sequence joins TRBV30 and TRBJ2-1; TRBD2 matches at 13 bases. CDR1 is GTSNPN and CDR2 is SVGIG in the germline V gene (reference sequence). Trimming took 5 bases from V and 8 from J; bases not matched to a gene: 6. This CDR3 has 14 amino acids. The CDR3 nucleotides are TGTGCCTGGGGACTAGCGGGAGACGGAGATGAGCAGTTCTTC. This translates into CAWGLAGDGDEQFF.

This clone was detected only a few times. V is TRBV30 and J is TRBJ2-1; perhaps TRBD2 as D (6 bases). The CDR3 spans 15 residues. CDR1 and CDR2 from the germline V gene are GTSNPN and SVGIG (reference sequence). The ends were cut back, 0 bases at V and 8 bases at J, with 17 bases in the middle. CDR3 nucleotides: TGTGCCTGGAGTGTAGGGACTTCTCTTTACGATGAGCAGTTCTTC. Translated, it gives CAWSVGTSLYDEQFF.

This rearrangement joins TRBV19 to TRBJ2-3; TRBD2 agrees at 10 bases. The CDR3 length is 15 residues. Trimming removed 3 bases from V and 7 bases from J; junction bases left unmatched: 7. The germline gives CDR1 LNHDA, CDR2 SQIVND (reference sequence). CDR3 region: CASSISGRAGNTQYF. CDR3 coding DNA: TGTGCCAGTAGTATCAGCGGGAGGGCCGGGAATACGCAGTATTTT.